Shown below are 18 T cell receptor beta chains from a single sample sequenced in a study of CD4 T cells in relation to SARS-CoV-2 and coronaviruses. CD4+ T cells from unexposed donors were obtained before the COVID-19 pandemic (2011-2018). Here immunoSEQ multiplex PCR was the method, and the copy in TCRdb shows in-frame clones only, minus some. The sample lists about 68,000 clones, 80% to 95% occurring once. The material sequenced was naive CD4+ T cells from PBMCs. Subset given: naive CD4+ T cells isolated by negative enrichment. The source of these receptors is a human donor in good health.

This rearrangement joins TRBV28 to TRBJ2-5; 12 positions match TRBD1. With V trimmed by 6 bases and J by 5 bases, 7 bases remained unmatched. There are 15 residues in the CDR3. CDR1 and CDR2 (germline): MDHEN, SYDVKM. CDR3 in DNA: TGTGCCAGCAGGCCCGGGACAGGGGGCCAGGAGACCCAGTACTTC. Protein sequence: CASRPGTGGQETQYF.

The chain recombines TRBV28 with TRBJ1-2, with TRBD1 as a possible D gene (6 bases). Trimming stripped 3 bases from V and 5 bases from J, with 13 bases between. The CDR3 is 14 amino acids. The germline CDR1 and CDR2 sequences are MDHEN and SYDVKM. For the CDR3, the DNA is TGTGCCAGCAGTTTCCTCACAGGGTGGTATGGCTACACCTTC. Amino acids: CASSFLTGWYGYTF.

On this clone: This same CDR3 is encoded by further DNA sequences in the sample. CDR3 sequence reads: CASSPGTGEETQYF. The CDR3 DNA reads as TGCGCCAGCAGCCCAGGGACAGGGGAAGAGACCCAGTACTTC. The rearrangement links TRBV5-1 to TRBJ2-5; 10 bases agree with TRBD1. V was pared by 4 bases and J by 3 bases, with 3 bases of the junction left unmatched. The CDR3 is 14 residues long. Germline CDR1 SGHRS, CDR2 YFSETQ.

The CDR3 sequence: CASTATSGSAYEQYF. In DNA form, the CDR3 reads TGTGCCAGTACCGCGACTAGCGGGAGCGCCTACGAGCAGTACTTC. The chain recombines TRBV19 with TRBJ2-7; 12 bases match TRBD2. CDR3 length equals 15 residues. The V and J ends lost 7 bases and 2 bases, in that order; junction bases with no gene match: 6. Germline V gene data show CDR1 as LNHDA and CDR2 as SQIVND (reference sequence). The full variable domain, its missing parts supplied by reference TRBV19 and TRBJ2-7, is DGGITQSPKYLFRKEGQNVTLSCEQNLNHDAMYWYRQDPGQGLRLIYYSQIVNDFQKGDIAEGYSVSREKKESFPLTVTSAQKNPTAFYLCASTATSGSAYEQYFGPGTRLTVT.

This chain links TRBV7-3 with TRBJ1-2; 9 nucleotides align to TRBD1. Trimming took 6 bases from V and 4 from J; bases not matched to a gene: 3. There are 13 residues in the CDR3. Germline V gene data show CDR1 as SGHTA and CDR2 as FQGTGA. The CDR3 DNA reads TGTGCCAGCAGTTTGGACAGGGGCTATGGCTACACCTTC. Translated: CASSLDRGYGYTF.

This clone occurred once. This chain uses TRBV5-1 with TRBJ1-1; unclear D gene. Trimming stripped 0 bases from V and 0 bases from J, with 12 bases between. The CDR3 is made up of 16 amino acids. Germline V gene sequence: CDR1 SGHRS, CDR2 YFSETQ. CDR3 sequence (DNA): TGCGCCAGCAGCTTGGAAGGATTGGGGATGAACACTGAAGCTTTCTTT. Protein sequence: CASSLEGLGMNTEAFF.

This chain joins TRBV11-3 and TRBJ2-5, with D perhaps matching TRBD1 or TRBD2 (7 bases each). The CDR3 covers 15 residues. Per germline, CDR1 SGHNT and CDR2 YENEEA. V was pared by 5 bases and J by 7 bases, with 20 bases between. The CDR3 loop reads CASSGGSGTEGTQYF. CDR3 DNA: TGTGCCAGCAGCGGAGGGAGCGGGACAGAGGGGACCCAGTACTTC.

V and J are TRBV3-1 (or the pseudogene TRBV3-2) and TRBJ1-3, with 7 bases lining up with TRBD1. Germline CDR1 LGHDT, CDR2 YNNKEL (reference sequence). CDR3 length: 13 residues. With V trimmed by 0 bases and J by 10 bases, 3 bases remained unmatched. CDR3 DNA sequence: TGTGCCAGCAGCCAAGACAGGGGGTCGACCATATATTTT. Translating gives CASSQDRGSTIYF.

The rearrangement joins TRBV28 to TRBJ1-5, with 7 bases that match TRBD1. Trimming at V came to 2 bases and at J to 2 bases, leaving 3 bases not matched to a gene. The CDR3 length is 15 residues. Germline CDR1 is MDHEN and CDR2 is SYDVKM. This CDR3 reads CASSLIRGGNQPQHF. In DNA form, the CDR3 reads TGTGCCAGCAGTTTAATCAGGGGGGGCAATCAGCCCCAGCATTTT.

The chain couples TRBV27 to TRBJ2-5, with 11 bases lining up with TRBD1. J was trimmed by 5 bases and V by 3 bases; bases with no gene match: 5. The CDR3 is 15 residues long. Germline V gives CDR1 MNHEY, CDR2 SMNVEV (reference sequence). The CDR3, as DNA: TGTGCCAGCAGTTTCAGGACAGGGGGCGGTGAGACCCAGTACTTC. Translated: CASSFRTGGGETQYF.

The chain couples TRBV6-5 to TRBJ2-3; no clear D. The V and J ends lost 7 bases and 0 bases respectively, with 14 bases between them. The CDR3 runs 15 residues. Germline-derived CDR1 and CDR2 are MNHEY and SVGAGI. As DNA, the CDR3 is TGTGCCAGCACCACAGAAGGGATTAGCACAGATACGCAGTATTTT. Translation gives CASTTEGISTDTQYF.

The chain joins TRBV28 to TRBJ2-7, with 7 bases fitting TRBD1. The CDR3 totals 14 residues. The junction had 7 bases not matched to a gene; V was cut back by 3 bases and J by 5 bases. Germline values: CDR1 MDHEN, CDR2 SYDVKM. The CDR3 sequence: CASSLVRQGHEQYF. The CDR3 DNA sequence: TGTGCCAGCAGTTTGGTCCGACAGGGCCACGAGCAGTACTTC.

The chain uses TRBV30 and TRBJ2-7; 8 bases fit TRBD1. This CDR3 comprises 12 residues. The J segment lost 4 bases and the V segment lost 2 bases, leaving 1 base of the junction unmatched. From germline, CDR1 is GTSNPN and CDR2 SVGIG (reference sequence). The CDR3 nucleotides read TGTGCCTGGAGTACAGGGGGGTACGAGCAGTACTTC. This codes for CAWSTGGYEQYF. Full variable domain (remainder filled in from reference TRBV30 and TRBJ2-7): SQTIHQWPATLVQPVGSPLSLECTVEGTSNPNLYWYRQAAGRGLQLLFYSVGIGQISSEVPQNLSASRPQDRQFILSSKKLLLSDSGFYLCAWSTGGYEQYFGPGTRLTVT.

Turning to this clone: At one of its ends the junction is not consistent with the germline gene, which may arise from a read error. This chain connects TRBV7-8 to TRBJ2-7; D possibly matches TRBD1 or TRBD2 (6 bases each). Germline assignment: CDR1 SGHVS and CDR2 FQNEAQ. The CDR3 spans 15 residues. Here the CDR3 reads CASSLTGRTGKEMGF. DNA of the CDR3: TGTGCCAGCAGCTTAACCGGGAGAACAGGGAAGGAAATGGGGTTC.

This rearrangement joins TRBV27 to TRBJ2-1; 12 nucleotides agree with TRBD2. CDR1 and CDR2 from the germline V gene are MNHEY and SMNVEV (reference sequence). The CDR3 spans 16 residues. V was pared by 4 bases and J by 8 bases, with 9 bases of the junction left unmatched. CDR3 in amino acids: CASSSLASGRAHEQFF. Here the CDR3 DNA reads TGTGCCAGCAGTTCCTTGGCTAGCGGGAGGGCCCATGAGCAGTTCTTC.

This rearrangement joins TRBV5-1 to TRBJ2-7; TRBD1 aligns across 7 bases. The germline V gene encodes CDR1 SGHRS and CDR2 YFSETQ. This CDR3 spans 15 amino acids. V lost 4 bases, J lost 0 bases, and 7 bases stayed unmatched. The CDR3 DNA reads TGCGCCAGCAGCCTGGGAACAGGGGACTCCTACGAGCAGTACTTC. This sequence encodes CASSLGTGDSYEQYF.

This clone was counted once. The chain is built from TRBV7-6 and TRBJ1-4, with D maybe TRBD1 (6 bases). This CDR3 comprises 18 residues. The germline CDR1 and CDR2 sequences are SGHVS and FNYEAQ. V was trimmed by 0 bases and J by 0 bases, leaving 14 bases between them. CDR3 in DNA: TGTGCCAGCAGCTTAGCGCCAGGGGCTATGGCAACTAATGAAAAACTGTTTTTT. Translation gives CASSLAPGAMATNEKLFF. The full variable domain, completed using reference TRBV7-6 and TRBJ1-4, is GAGVSQSPRYKVTKRGQDVALRCDPISGHVSLYWYRQALGQGPEFLTYFNYEAQQDKSGLPNDRFSAERPEGSISTLTIQRTEQRDSAMYRCASSLAPGAMATNEKLFFGSGTQLSVL.

The chain carries TRBV19 and TRBJ2-4, with a tentative D call TRBD1 (5 bases). Trimming removed 4 bases from V and 16 bases from J, with 23 bases in between. The CDR3 is made up of 14 amino acids. Germline loops: CDR1 LNHDA, CDR2 SQIVND (reference sequence). The CDR3 nucleotides are TGTGCCAGTAGTAGTCGCAGGGTCGTTCTGATTGCATACTTC. Its translation is CASSSRRVVLIAYF. Full variable domain (missing parts from reference TRBV19 and TRBJ2-4): DGGITQSPKYLFRKEGQNVTLSCEQNLNHDAMYWYRQDPGQGLRLIYYSQIVNDFQKGDIAEGYSVSREKKESFPLTVTSAQKNPTAFYLCASSSRRVVLIAYFGAGTRLSVL.